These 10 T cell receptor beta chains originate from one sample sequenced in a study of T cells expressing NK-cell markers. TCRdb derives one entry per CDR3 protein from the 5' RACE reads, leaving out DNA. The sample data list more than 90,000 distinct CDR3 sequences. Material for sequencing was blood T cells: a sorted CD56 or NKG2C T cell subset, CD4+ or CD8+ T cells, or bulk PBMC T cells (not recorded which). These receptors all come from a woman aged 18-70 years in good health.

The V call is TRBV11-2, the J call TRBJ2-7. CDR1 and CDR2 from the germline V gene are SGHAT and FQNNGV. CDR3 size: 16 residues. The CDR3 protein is CASSLSLSLTSYEQYF.

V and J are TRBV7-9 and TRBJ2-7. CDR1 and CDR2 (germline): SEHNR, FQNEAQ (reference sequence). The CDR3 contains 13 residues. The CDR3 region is CASSLASKREQYF.

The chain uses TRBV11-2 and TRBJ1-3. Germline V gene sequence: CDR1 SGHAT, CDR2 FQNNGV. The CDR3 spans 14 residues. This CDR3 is CASSLEVTGNTIYF.

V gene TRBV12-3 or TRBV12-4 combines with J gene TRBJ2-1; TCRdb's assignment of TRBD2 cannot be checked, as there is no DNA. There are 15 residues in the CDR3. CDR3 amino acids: CASSFLLSSYNEQFF.

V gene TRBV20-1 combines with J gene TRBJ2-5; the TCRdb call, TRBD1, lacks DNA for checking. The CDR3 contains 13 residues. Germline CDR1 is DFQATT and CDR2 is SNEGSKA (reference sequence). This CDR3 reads CSARGTDQENQYF.

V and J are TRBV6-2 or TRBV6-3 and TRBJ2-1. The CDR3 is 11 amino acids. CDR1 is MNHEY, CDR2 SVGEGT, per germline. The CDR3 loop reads CASSYVYEQFF.

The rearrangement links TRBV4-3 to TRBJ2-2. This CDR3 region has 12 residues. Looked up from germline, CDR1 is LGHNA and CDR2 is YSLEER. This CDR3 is CASSQLPGELFF.

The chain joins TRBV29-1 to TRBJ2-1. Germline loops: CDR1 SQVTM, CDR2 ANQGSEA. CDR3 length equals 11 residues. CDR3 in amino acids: CSAIHDNEQFF.

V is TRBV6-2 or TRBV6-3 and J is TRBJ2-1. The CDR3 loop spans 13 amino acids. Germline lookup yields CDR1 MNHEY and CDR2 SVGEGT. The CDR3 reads CATSPSAYNEQFF.

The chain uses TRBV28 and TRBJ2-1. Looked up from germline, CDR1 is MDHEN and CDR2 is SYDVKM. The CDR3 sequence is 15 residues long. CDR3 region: CASSLQGSSYNEQFF.